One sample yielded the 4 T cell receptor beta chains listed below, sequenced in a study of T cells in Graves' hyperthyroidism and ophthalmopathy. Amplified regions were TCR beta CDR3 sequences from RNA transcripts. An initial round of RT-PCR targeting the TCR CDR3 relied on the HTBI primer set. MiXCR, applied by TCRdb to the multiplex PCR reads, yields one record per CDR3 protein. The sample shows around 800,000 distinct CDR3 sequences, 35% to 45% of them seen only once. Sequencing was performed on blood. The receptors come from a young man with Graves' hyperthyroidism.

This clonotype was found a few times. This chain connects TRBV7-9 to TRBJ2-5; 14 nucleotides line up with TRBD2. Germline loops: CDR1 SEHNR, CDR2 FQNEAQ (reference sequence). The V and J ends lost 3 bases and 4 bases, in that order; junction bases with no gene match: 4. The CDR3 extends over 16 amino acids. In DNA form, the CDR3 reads TGTGCCAGCAGCTTGGTCGGGACTAGCGGGGGAGAGACCCAGTACTTC. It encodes CASSLVGTSGGETQYF.

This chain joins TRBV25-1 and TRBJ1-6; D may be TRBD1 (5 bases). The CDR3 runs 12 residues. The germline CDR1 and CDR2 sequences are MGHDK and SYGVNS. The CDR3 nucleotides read TGTGCTAGGGGCCAGGGAGTTTCACCCCTCCACTTT. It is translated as CARGQGVSPLHF.

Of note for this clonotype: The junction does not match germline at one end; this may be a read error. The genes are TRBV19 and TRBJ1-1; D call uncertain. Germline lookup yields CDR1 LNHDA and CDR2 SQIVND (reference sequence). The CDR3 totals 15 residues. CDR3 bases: TGTGCCGGTAGTATGTTAACAGACCGGAACACTGAAGCTTTCTTT. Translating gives CAGSMLTDRNTEAFF.

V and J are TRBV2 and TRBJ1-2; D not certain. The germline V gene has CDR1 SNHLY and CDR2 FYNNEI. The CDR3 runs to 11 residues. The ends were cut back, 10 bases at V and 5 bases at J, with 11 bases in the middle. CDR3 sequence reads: CATRESYGYTF. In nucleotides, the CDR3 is TGTGCCACCCGGGAAAGTTATGGCTACACCTTC.